This TCR beta chain was identified during a study of glioma-infiltrating T cells. V shed 6 bases, J shed 4 bases, and the junction held 20 bases outside the gene matches. Germline CDR1 SEHNR, CDR2 FQNEAQ (reference sequence). CDR3 size: 18 residues. Study-wide findings and caveats: Tissue and blood shared very few CDR3 sequences.

Using RNA template, CDR3s of TCR alpha and beta were amplified with iRepertoire arm-PCR. Input was 100-400 ng of tissue mRNA or PBMC total RNA. TCRdb independently ran MiXCR on the multiplex PCR reads; one entry per CDR3 protein. In the table there are some 93,000 distinct CDR3 sequences, about 40% of which are singletons. This clonotype was counted at least ten times. Its specificity is unknown. The clonotype originates from a human donor with low-grade glioma or glioblastoma, undergoing nonglioma brain surgery, or in good health (not recorded which). V usage is TRBV7-9 and J usage is TRBJ1-2, with 7 bases that match TRBD1. Sequenced input: glioma tissue, nonneoplastic brain tissue, or PBMCs (not recorded which). The chain's CDR3 is CASSSPVGSRGRSYGYTF. In DNA, the CDR3 is TGTGCCAGCAGTTCCCCGGTTGGCTCCAGGGGGAGAAGCTATGGCTACACCTTC.